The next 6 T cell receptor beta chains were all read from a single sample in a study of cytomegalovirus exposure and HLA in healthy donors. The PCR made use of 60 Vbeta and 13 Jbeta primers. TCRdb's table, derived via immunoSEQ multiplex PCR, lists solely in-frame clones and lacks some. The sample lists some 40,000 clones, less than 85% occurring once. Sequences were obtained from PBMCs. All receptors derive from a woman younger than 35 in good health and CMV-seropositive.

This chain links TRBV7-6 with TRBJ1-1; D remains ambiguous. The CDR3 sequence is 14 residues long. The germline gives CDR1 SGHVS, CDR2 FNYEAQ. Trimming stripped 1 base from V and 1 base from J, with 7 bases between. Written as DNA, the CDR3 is TGTGCCAGCAGCTTAGTGGGCAAGAACACTGAAGCTTTCTTT. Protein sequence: CASSLVGKNTEAFF. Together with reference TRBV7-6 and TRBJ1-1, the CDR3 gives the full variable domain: GAGVSQSPRYKVTKRGQDVALRCDPISGHVSLYWYRQALGQGPEFLTYFNYEAQQDKSGLPNDRFSAERPEGSISTLTIQRTEQRDSAMYRCASSLVGKNTEAFFGQGTRLTVV.

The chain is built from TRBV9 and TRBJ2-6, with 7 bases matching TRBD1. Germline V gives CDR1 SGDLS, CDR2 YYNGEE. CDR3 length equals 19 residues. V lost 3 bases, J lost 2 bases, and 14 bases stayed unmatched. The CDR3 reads CASSASTGFSPAGANVLTF. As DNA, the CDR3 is TGTGCCAGCAGCGCCTCGACAGGGTTTAGTCCGGCTGGGGCCAACGTCCTGACTTTC.

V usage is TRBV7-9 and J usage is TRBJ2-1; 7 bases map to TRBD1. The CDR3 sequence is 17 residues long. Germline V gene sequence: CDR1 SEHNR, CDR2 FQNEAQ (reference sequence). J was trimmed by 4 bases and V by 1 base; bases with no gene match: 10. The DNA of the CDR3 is TGTGCCAGCAGCTTAGTGGGTTTGACAGGGATTTACAATGAGCAGTTCTTC. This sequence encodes CASSLVGLTGIYNEQFF.

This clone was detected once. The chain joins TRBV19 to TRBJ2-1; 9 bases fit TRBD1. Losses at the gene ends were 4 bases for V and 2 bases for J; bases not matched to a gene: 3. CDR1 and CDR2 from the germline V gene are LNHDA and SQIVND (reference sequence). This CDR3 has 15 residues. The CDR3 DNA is TGTGCCAGTAGTACCGGGACAGGGACCTACAATGAGCAGTTCTTC. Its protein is CASSTGTGTYNEQFF. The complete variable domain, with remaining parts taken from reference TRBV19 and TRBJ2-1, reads DGGITQSPKYLFRKEGQNVTLSCEQNLNHDAMYWYRQDPGQGLRLIYYSQIVNDFQKGDIAEGYSVSREKKESFPLTVTSAQKNPTAFYLCASSTGTGTYNEQFFGPGTRLTVL.

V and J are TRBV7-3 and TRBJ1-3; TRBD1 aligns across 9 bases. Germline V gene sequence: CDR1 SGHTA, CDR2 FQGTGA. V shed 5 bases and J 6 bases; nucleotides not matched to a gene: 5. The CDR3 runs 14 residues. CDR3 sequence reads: CASSRTGDANTIYF. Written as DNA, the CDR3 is TGTGCCAGCAGCCGGACAGGGGACGCAAACACCATATATTTT.

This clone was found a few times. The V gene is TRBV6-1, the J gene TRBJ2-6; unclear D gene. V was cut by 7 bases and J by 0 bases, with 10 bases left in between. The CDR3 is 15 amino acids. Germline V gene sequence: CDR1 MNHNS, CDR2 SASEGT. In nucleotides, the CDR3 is TGTGCCAGCAATGCAGCCCACTCTGGGGCCAACGTCCTGACTTTC. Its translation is CASNAAHSGANVLTF.